Shown below are 11 T cell receptor beta chains from a single sample sequenced in a study of cytomegalovirus exposure and HLA in healthy donors. Primers included in the PCR were 60 Vbeta and 13 Jbeta primers. Here immunoSEQ multiplex PCR was the method, and the copy in TCRdb shows in-frame clones only, minus some. The sample has about 60,000 clones; approximately 70% are singletons. What was sequenced was PBMCs. Source of these receptors: a woman aged 60-70 years in good health and CMV-seropositive.

The chain is built from TRBV30 and TRBJ2-7; no reliable D call. CDR1 is GTSNPN, CDR2 SVGIG, per germline (reference sequence). This CDR3 is 15 amino acids long. Trimming stripped 3 bases from V and 2 bases from J, with 17 bases between. CDR3 amino acids: CAWSFDTPAPYEQYF. The CDR3 coding sequence is TGTGCCTGGAGCTTCGACACTCCCGCCCCCTACGAGCAGTACTTC.

The genes are TRBV7-2 and TRBJ1-5, with 7 bases aligning to TRBD1. The V and J ends lost 2 bases and 4 bases, in that order; junction bases with no gene match: 5. CDR1 SGHTA and CDR2 FQGNSA come from the germline V gene. The CDR3 sequence is 15 residues long. Written as DNA, the CDR3 is TGTGCCAGCAGCTTAAGGGGCAGGGGGAATCAGCCCCAGCATTTT. Amino acids: CASSLRGRGNQPQHF.

The chain uses TRBV6-1 and TRBJ2-7; 9 nucleotides align to TRBD1. CDR3 length equals 15 residues. In germline, CDR1 is MNHNS, CDR2 SASEGT. The J segment lost 0 bases and the V segment lost 5 bases, leaving 5 bases of the junction unmatched. The CDR3 protein is CASSIRDRDSYEQYF. In DNA form, the CDR3 reads TGTGCCAGCAGTATTCGGGACAGGGACTCCTACGAGCAGTACTTC.

V and J are TRBV2 and TRBJ1-1; D perhaps matches TRBD1 (6 bases). Germline V gene sequence: CDR1 SNHLY, CDR2 FYNNEI. V lost 5 bases to trimming and J lost 0 bases, with 16 bases between them. This CDR3 is 16 amino acids long. CDR3 loop: CASSNLGQNLNTEAFF. The CDR3 DNA follows: TGTGCCAGCAGTAACCTCGGACAGAACTTGAACACTGAAGCTTTCTTT.

The V call is TRBV9, the J call TRBJ1-2; a weak D match, TRBD1 (5 bases). The V end was cut by 0 bases, the J end by 2 bases, with 8 bases between. CDR1 and CDR2 from the germline V gene are SGDLS and YYNGEE. The CDR3 sequence is 14 residues long. The CDR3 loop is CASSVESGNYGYTF. For the CDR3, the DNA is TGTGCCAGCAGCGTAGAATCAGGGAACTATGGCTACACCTTC. Drawing the rest from reference TRBV9 and TRBJ1-2, the complete variable domain is DSGVTQTPKHLITATGQRVTLRCSPRSGDLSVYWYQQSLDQGLQFLIQYYNGEERAKGNILERFSAQQFPDLHSELNLSSLELGDSALYFCASSVESGNYGYTFGSGTRLTVV.

This sequence joins TRBV2 and TRBJ1-6; D may be TRBD1 (5 bases). Trimming removed 2 bases from V and 6 bases from J, with 14 bases in between. Germline lookup yields CDR1 SNHLY and CDR2 FYNNEI. The CDR3 is 16 amino acids. The CDR3 DNA reads as TGTGCCAGCAGTGAACGAGGAGGGGAGTCTAATTCACCCCTCCACTTT. Translation: CASSERGGESNSPLHF.

As regards this clone: An end of the junction does not agree with germline; a read error may underlie this. The rearrangement uses TRBV7-9 and TRBJ2-3; D is perhaps TRBD1 (5 bases). Germline CDR1 is SEHNR and CDR2 is FQNEAQ (reference sequence). The length of the CDR3 is 18 residues. CDR3: CSSSSDIKRGFSTDTQYF. The CDR3 DNA reads TGTTCCAGCAGCTCAGACATTAAAAGGGGTTTTAGCACAGATACGCAGTATTTT.

This clone appeared a few times. V is TRBV15 and J is TRBJ2-7, with TRBD1 matching over 8 bases. J gave up 4 bases and V 4 bases, and 9 bases lay outside the gene matches. CDR3 length: 15 residues. Per the germline V gene, CDR1 is LNHNV and CDR2 is YYDKDF (reference sequence). The CDR3 loop reads CATSTTSDRAYEQYF. CDR3 nucleotides: TGTGCCACCAGCACCACCTCGGACAGGGCTTACGAGCAGTACTTC.

This rearrangement joins TRBV30 to TRBJ2-7; D possibly corresponds to TRBD1 (6 bases). V lost 2 bases to trimming and J lost 5 bases, with 16 bases between them. The CDR3 is 14 amino acids. Germline assignment: CDR1 GTSNPN and CDR2 SVGIG (reference sequence). In nucleotides, the CDR3 is TGTGCCTGGAGTTCCTCGGCAGGGGACCACGAGCAGTACTTC. It encodes CAWSSSAGDHEQYF.

This rearrangement joins TRBV7-6 to TRBJ2-1; the match to TRBD1 covers 9 bases. V shed 5 bases and J 12 bases; nucleotides not matched to a gene: 8. This CDR3 comprises 13 residues. Germline CDR1 is SGHVS and CDR2 is FNYEAQ. The CDR3 spells CASSPRTGDAQFF. In DNA form, the CDR3 reads TGTGCCAGCAGCCCTCGGACAGGGGATGCGCAGTTCTTC. The full variable domain, its missing parts supplied by reference TRBV7-6 and TRBJ2-1, is GAGVSQSPRYKVTKRGQDVALRCDPISGHVSLYWYRQALGQGPEFLTYFNYEAQQDKSGLPNDRFSAERPEGSISTLTIQRTEQRDSAMYRCASSPRTGDAQFFGPGTRLTVL.

The rearrangement joins TRBV6-4 to TRBJ2-5; possibly TRBD1 for D (5 bases). The J call is in doubt because the DNA end fits TRBJ2-7 better. This CDR3 has 14 residues. Germline CDR1 and CDR2: MRHNA and SNTAGT. CDR3 amino acids: CASSRDRLPLEQYF. Here the CDR3 DNA reads TGTGCCAGCAGTCGTGACAGACTCCCTCTCGAGCAGTACTTC.